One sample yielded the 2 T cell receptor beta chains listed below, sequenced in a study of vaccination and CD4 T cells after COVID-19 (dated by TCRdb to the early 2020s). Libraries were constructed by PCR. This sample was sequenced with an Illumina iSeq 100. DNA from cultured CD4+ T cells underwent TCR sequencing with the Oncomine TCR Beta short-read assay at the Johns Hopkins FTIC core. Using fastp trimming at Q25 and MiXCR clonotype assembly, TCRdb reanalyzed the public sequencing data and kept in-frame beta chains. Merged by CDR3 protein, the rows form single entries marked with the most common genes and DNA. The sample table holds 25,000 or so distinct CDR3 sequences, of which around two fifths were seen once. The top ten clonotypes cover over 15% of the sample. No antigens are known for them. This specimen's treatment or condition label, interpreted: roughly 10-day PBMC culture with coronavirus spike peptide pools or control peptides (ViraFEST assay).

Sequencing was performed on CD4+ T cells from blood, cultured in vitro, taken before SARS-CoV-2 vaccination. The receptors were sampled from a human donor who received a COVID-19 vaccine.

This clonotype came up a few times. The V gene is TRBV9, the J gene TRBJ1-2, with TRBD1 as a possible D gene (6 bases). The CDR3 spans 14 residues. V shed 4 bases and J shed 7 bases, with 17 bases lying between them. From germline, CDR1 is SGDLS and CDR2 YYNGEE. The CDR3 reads CASSPGDTKAGYTF. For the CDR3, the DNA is TGTGCCAGCAGCCCCGGGGACACCAAGGCTGGCTACACCTTC.

The CDR3, as DNA: TGTGCCACCAGTGATTTGCTGGGGGAGGATACGCAGTATTTT. Encoded protein: CATSDLLGEDTQYF. V is TRBV24-1 and J is TRBJ2-3, with D perhaps TRBD1 or TRBD2 (5 bases each). This CDR3 is built from 14 residues. Deletions cut 0 bases from V and 6 bases from J, with 9 bases between. Germline assignment: CDR1 KGHDR and CDR2 SFDVKD.